This TCR beta chain is drawn from a study of blood T cell repertoires in COVID-19. Study-level background: In each case, the material was cDNA or gDNA derived from T cells, B-cell-depleted T cells, or PBMCs.

The Seattle site enrolled patients during active infection and followed them longitudinally. CDR3 length: 18 residues. CDR1 MGHRA and CDR2 YSYEKL come from the germline V gene. Trimming left V 1 base short and J 0 bases short, with 16 bases between. Study processing details: Reference gene primer amplification gave estimated nucleated cell counts. TCRdb keeps only in-frame clones here, not all; method: immunoSEQ multiplex PCR. V and J calls and clone size are those listed in that table; D and trimming were worked out from the DNA. The top ten clones hold 8% of a sample with 130,000 to 150,000 clones, approximately 85% of them seen once.

This sequence joins TRBV4-1 and TRBJ2-1, with D uncertain. The source is a woman aged 60 to 75 with COVID-19, enrolled during active disease. The material sequenced was peripheral blood. The CDR3 DNA reads as TGCGCCAGCAGCCAAGTTGGAGTAAGAAGGAGCTCCTACAATGAGCAGTTCTTC. Protein product: CASSQVGVRRSSYNEQFF.